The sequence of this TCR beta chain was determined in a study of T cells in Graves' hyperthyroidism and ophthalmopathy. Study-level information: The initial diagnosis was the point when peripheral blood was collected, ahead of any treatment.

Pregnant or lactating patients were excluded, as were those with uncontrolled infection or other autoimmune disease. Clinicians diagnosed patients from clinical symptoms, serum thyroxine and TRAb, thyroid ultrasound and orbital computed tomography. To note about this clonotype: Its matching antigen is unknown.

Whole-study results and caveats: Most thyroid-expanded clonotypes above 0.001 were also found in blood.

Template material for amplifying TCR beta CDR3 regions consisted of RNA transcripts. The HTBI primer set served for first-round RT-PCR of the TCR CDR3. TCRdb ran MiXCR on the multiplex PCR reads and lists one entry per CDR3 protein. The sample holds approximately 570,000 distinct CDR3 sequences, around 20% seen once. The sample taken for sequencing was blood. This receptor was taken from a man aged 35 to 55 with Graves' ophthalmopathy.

The DNA of the CDR3 is TGTGCCAGTAGTCCGACACGCTCTGGGGCCAACGTCCTGACTTTC. It translates to CASSPTRSGANVLTF. The genes are TRBV19 and TRBJ2-6, with D unclear. This CDR3 comprises 15 residues. Germline values: CDR1 LNHDA, CDR2 SQIVND (reference sequence). V lost 5 bases, J lost 0 bases, and 8 bases lay in between.